The 32 T cell receptor beta chains below come from one sample, sequenced in a study of blood T cell repertoires in COVID-19. Sequenced by immunoSEQ multiplex PCR; TCRdb stores in-frame clones only, minus some. The data contain around 260,000 clones, more than 85% of them singletons. Sequenced sample: peripheral blood. The source of these receptors is a woman in her sixties or seventies with COVID-19, enrolled during active disease.

This clone showed up just a few times. This sequence joins TRBV7-9 and TRBJ1-3; D uncertain. V dropped 4 bases and J dropped 4 bases, with 11 bases sitting between them. Germline CDR1 SEHNR, CDR2 FQNEAQ (reference sequence). The CDR3 extends over 14 amino acids. The CDR3 region has the DNA TGTGCCAGCAGCTACGCAGGTTTAGGAAACACCATATATTTT. This gives the protein CASSYAGLGNTIYF.

The chain recombines TRBV6-6 with TRBJ2-2; no definite D call. The V and J ends lost 5 bases and 1 base respectively, with 11 bases between them. There are 15 residues in the CDR3. The germline gives CDR1 MNHNY, CDR2 SVGAGI (reference sequence). CDR3 sequence (DNA): TGTGCCAGCAGTGCGCAATTACTGAACACCGGGGAGCTGTTTTTT. This translates into CASSAQLLNTGELFF.

The rearrangement joins TRBV30 to TRBJ2-3; 9 bases map to TRBD2. CDR1 and CDR2 from the germline V gene are GTSNPN and SVGIG (reference sequence). The CDR3 consists of 16 residues. With V trimmed by 2 bases and J by 3 bases, 9 bases remained unmatched. The CDR3 DNA sequence: TGTGCCTGGAGTTGGGAAAGCGGGAGGCGAACAGATACGCAGTATTTT. This gives the protein CAWSWESGRRTDTQYF.

V and J are TRBV27 and TRBJ2-7; 15 bases are a match to TRBD2. The CDR3 has 19 amino acids. Per the germline V gene, CDR1 is MNHEY and CDR2 is SMNVEV (reference sequence). V was pared by 5 bases and J by 2 bases, with 13 bases of the junction left unmatched. CDR3 sequence: CASSRNRGTSGRPPYEQYF. CDR3 bases: TGTGCCAGCAGTAGAAACCGAGGGACTAGCGGGAGGCCCCCCTACGAGCAGTACTTC.

The chain carries TRBV7-3 and TRBJ2-4, with a weak D call TRBD1 (6 bases). V lost 2 bases and J lost 1, with 12 bases in between. In germline, CDR1 is SGHTA, CDR2 FQGTGA. This CDR3 has 16 residues. The CDR3 nucleotides are TGTGCCAGCAGCTTACCGACAGGACGGGCCAAAAACATTCAGTACTTC. It encodes CASSLPTGRAKNIQYF.

The chain has TRBV2 and TRBJ1-5; a possible D gene is TRBD1 (6 bases). Germline V gene lookup returns CDR1 SNHLY and CDR2 FYNNEI. CDR3 length equals 15 residues. Trimming took 3 bases from V and 5 from J, leaving 14 bases between them. The CDR3: CASSERSGDDQPQHF. The CDR3 DNA sequence: TGTGCCAGCAGTGAGCGGTCAGGGGATGATCAGCCCCAGCATTTT.

The CDR3 nucleotides are TGCAGTGCGGACCGGGAGTGGGAGCAGTACTTC. Residues: CSADREWEQYF. The genes are TRBV20-1 and TRBJ2-7; weak D call: TRBD2 (6 bases). Germline-derived CDR1 and CDR2 are DFQATT and SNEGSKA (reference sequence). V lost 6 bases to trimming and J lost 7 bases, with 13 bases between them. The CDR3 totals 11 residues.

This clone was found once. The chain links TRBV4-3 to TRBJ1-6, with D possibly being TRBD1 (5 bases). Looked up from germline, CDR1 is LGHNA and CDR2 is YSLEER. V lost 2 bases, J lost 5 bases, and 13 bases lay in between. The CDR3 is 16 residues long. This CDR3 is CASSQIGRVNNSPLHF. DNA for the CDR3: TGCGCCAGCAGCCAAATAGGCAGGGTAAATAATTCACCCCTCCACTTT.

The chain joins TRBV4-2 to TRBJ1-2; no reliable D call. The CDR3 is made up of 14 amino acids. CDR1 is LGHNA, CDR2 YNFKEQ, per germline. V lost 0 bases and J lost 6, with 11 bases in between. The CDR3 region is CASSQDRTVHGYTF. The CDR3 bases are TGTGCCAGCAGCCAAGATAGAACAGTTCATGGCTACACCTTC.

This chain links TRBV30 with TRBJ2-2, with D tentatively TRBD2 (5 bases). CDR1 and CDR2 (germline): GTSNPN, SVGIG (reference sequence). The V end lost 0 bases, the J end lost 5 bases, and 10 bases lay between the germline ends. The length of the CDR3 is 14 residues. Here the CDR3 reads CAWSVYGITGELFF. The CDR3 nucleotides read TGTGCCTGGAGTGTATACGGGATAACCGGGGAGCTGTTTTTT.

This clone was counted once. The J gene is TRBJ1-1, the V gene TRBV27; 9 bases are a match to TRBD1. The J segment lost 4 bases and the V segment lost 4 bases, leaving 1 base of the junction unmatched. CDR1 and CDR2 from the germline V gene are MNHEY and SMNVEV (reference sequence). This CDR3 has 13 amino acids. The CDR3 reads CASSWDRVTEAFF. CDR3 sequence (DNA): TGTGCCAGCAGTTGGGACAGGGTCACTGAAGCTTTCTTT.

V gene TRBV7-2 combines with J gene TRBJ2-7; D call uncertain. There are 15 residues in the CDR3. CDR1 and CDR2 (germline): SGHTA, FQGNSA. The V gene lost 1 base and the J gene lost 2 bases, with 12 bases spanning the gap. The CDR3 sequence: CASSLDAARPYEQYF. The CDR3 coding sequence is TGTGCCAGCAGCTTAGACGCGGCTAGACCCTACGAGCAGTACTTC.

V and J are TRBV18 and TRBJ2-1; 15 bases match TRBD2. Trimming at V came to 3 bases and at J to 8 bases, leaving 8 bases not matched to a gene. The CDR3 runs 17 residues. CDR1 and CDR2 (germline): KGHSH, LQKENI. CDR3: CASSPSKGTSGRYEQFF. The CDR3 coding sequence is TGTGCCAGCTCACCTTCGAAAGGGACTAGCGGGAGGTATGAGCAGTTCTTC.

The rearrangement joins TRBV7-3 to TRBJ2-7, with D possibly matching TRBD2 (6 bases). CDR3 size: 14 residues. The V gene lost 2 bases and the J gene lost 5 bases, with 13 bases spanning the gap. CDR1 is SGHTA and CDR2 is FQGTGA in the germline V gene. CDR3 bases: TGTGCCAGCAGCTTAGTGGGAGGCCCCCACGAGCAGTACTTC. Protein: CASSLVGGPHEQYF.

V gene TRBV9 combines with J gene TRBJ1-5, with TRBD1 matching 8 bases. This CDR3 has 15 amino acids. V trimming: 4 bases; J trimming: 3 bases; junction bases outside the gene matches: 6. CDR1 is SGDLS and CDR2 is YYNGEE in the germline V gene. CDR3 amino acids: CASSSQGGINQPQHF. The CDR3 DNA reads as TGTGCCAGCAGCTCACAGGGGGGAATCAATCAGCCCCAGCATTTT.

The chain employs TRBV7-3 and TRBJ2-3; the D gene is possibly TRBD2 (5 bases). The CDR3 has 15 amino acids. Trimming took off 1 base at V and 2 bases at J, with 10 bases between the two ends. CDR1 SGHTA and CDR2 FQGTGA come from the germline V gene. Here the CDR3 DNA reads TGTGCCAGCAGCTTAAGAGGGAGACCCACAGATACGCAGTATTTT. Translation gives CASSLRGRPTDTQYF.

The CDR3: CASSQGDRGAFDYGYTF. Written as DNA, the CDR3 is TGTGCCAGCAGCCAAGGGGACAGGGGGGCCTTTGACTATGGCTACACCTTC. The chain combines TRBV28 with TRBJ1-2; 11 bases agree with TRBD1. CDR1 is MDHEN, CDR2 SYDVKM, per germline. The CDR3 runs 17 residues. V was clipped by 6 bases and J by 3 bases; unmatched bases: 12.

V and J are TRBV7-9 and TRBJ2-1, with D maybe TRBD2 (7 bases). CDR3 length equals 17 residues. Trimming left V 5 bases short and J 1 base short, with 18 bases between. Germline CDR1 is SEHNR and CDR2 is FQNEAQ (reference sequence). CDR3 in DNA: TGTGCCAGCAGCCCGGGGGCTAGCGGAAGGTCCTACAATGAGCAGTTCTTC. It yields the protein CASSPGASGRSYNEQFF. Using reference TRBV7-9 and TRBJ2-1 for the parts outside the CDR3, the full variable domain is DTGVSQNPRHKITKRGQNVTFRCDPISEHNRLYWYRQTLGQGPEFLTYFQNEAQLEKSRLLSDRFSAERPKGSFSTLEIQRTEQGDSAMYLCASSPGASGRSYNEQFFGPGTRLTVL.

The chain joins TRBV28 to TRBJ2-3, with D possibly TRBD2 on 5 matching bases. Germline V lookup: CDR1 MDHEN, CDR2 SYDVKM. Trimming removed 6 bases at V and 3 bases at J, with 10 bases between. The CDR3 contains 13 residues. In DNA, the CDR3 is TGTGCCAGCAGGTTGTCGGGGACAGATACGCAGTATTTT. This translates into CASRLSGTDTQYF.

The chain employs TRBV25-1 and TRBJ2-7; 7 nucleotides match TRBD1. Germline CDR1 MGHDK, CDR2 SYGVNS. Trimming took 6 bases from V and 6 from J; bases not matched to a gene: 5. CDR3 length equals 12 residues. CDR3 loop: CASSRGSAEQYF. The CDR3 bases are TGTGCCAGCAGCAGGGGGTCTGCCGAGCAGTACTTC.

The CDR3 protein is CASSVGPRSGLVVLTF. The DNA for the CDR3 is TGTGCCAGCAGCGTAGGCCCTCGATCGGGGTTAGTCGTCCTGACTTTC. The chain employs TRBV9 and TRBJ2-6; D is possibly TRBD2 (5 bases). Germline-derived CDR1 and CDR2 are SGDLS and YYNGEE. With 0 bases removed from V and 12 bases from J, the gap between germline ends came to 19 bases. This CDR3 has 16 residues. Based on the CDR3 plus reference TRBV9 and TRBJ2-6, the full variable domain is DSGVTQTPKHLITATGQRVTLRCSPRSGDLSVYWYQQSLDQGLQFLIQYYNGEERAKGNILERFSAQQFPDLHSELNLSSLELGDSALYFCASSVGPRSGLVVLTFGAGSRLTVL.

The rearrangement joins TRBV5-4 to TRBJ1-2; D call uncertain. From germline, CDR1 is SGHNT and CDR2 YYREEE (reference sequence). The CDR3 contains 14 residues. Trimming pared 2 bases from V and 7 bases from J, leaving 15 bases between. Here the CDR3 DNA reads TGTGCCAGCAGCTTCAGACAATCTCCGCCTGGCTACACCTTC. This encodes CASSFRQSPPGYTF.

The chain employs TRBV15 and TRBJ2-5, with TRBD2 matching 14 bases. Germline V gene sequence: CDR1 LNHNV, CDR2 YYDKDF (reference sequence). The CDR3 is made up of 15 amino acids. After removal of 7 bases from V and 4 bases from J, the junction contained 5 bases not matched to a gene. CDR3 coding DNA: TGTGCCACCACCGGGACTAGCGGGAGTCGAGAGACCCAGTACTTC. Protein: CATTGTSGSRETQYF.

V usage is TRBV27 and J usage is TRBJ1-2; perhaps TRBD1 as D (5 bases). With 3 bases removed from V and 4 bases from J, the gap between germline ends came to 12 bases. The CDR3 covers 14 residues. Looked up from germline, CDR1 is MNHEY and CDR2 is SMNVEV (reference sequence). The CDR3 DNA sequence: TGTGCCAGCAGTTTGCAGGGTGCGCTCTATGGCTACACCTTC. It specifies CASSLQGALYGYTF.

The rearrangement joins TRBV30 to TRBJ1-6; D perhaps matches TRBD1 (5 bases). Germline CDR1 GTSNPN, CDR2 SVGIG (reference sequence). Trimming took off 0 bases at V and 9 bases at J, with 12 bases between the two ends. This CDR3 has 14 residues. CDR3 sequence (DNA): TGTGCCTGGAGTGTAGGAGGGGAAGCTTCACCCCTCCACTTT. Its translation: CAWSVGGEASPLHF.

This chain connects TRBV28 to TRBJ2-1, with D perhaps matching TRBD1 (7 bases). The germline CDR1 and CDR2 sequences are MDHEN and SYDVKM. This CDR3 has 15 amino acids. Trimming took 5 bases from V and 15 from J, leaving 26 bases between them. The CDR3 coding sequence is TGTGCCAGCAGTCCCCGACAGGGACTCGGAGTAATCGGGTTCTTC. It translates to CASSPRQGLGVIGFF.

The chain recombines TRBV5-6 with TRBJ1-1; 7 nucleotides align to TRBD1. The germline V gene has CDR1 SGHDT and CDR2 YYEEEE. V lost 1 base to trimming and J lost 0 bases; unmatched junction nucleotides: 6. This CDR3 comprises 16 residues. This CDR3 is CASSLMGQHMNTEAFF. In DNA form, the CDR3 reads TGTGCCAGCAGCTTGATGGGACAGCACATGAACACTGAAGCTTTCTTT.

This clone was observed once. This rearrangement joins TRBV6-4 to TRBJ2-4; perhaps TRBD1 as D (6 bases). The ends were cut back, 3 bases at V and 8 bases at J, with 11 bases in the middle. The CDR3 sequence is 13 residues long. CDR1 MRHNA and CDR2 SNTAGT come from the germline V gene. The CDR3 loop is CASSETGKDIQYF. CDR3 in DNA: TGTGCCAGCAGTGAAACAGGGAAGGACATTCAGTACTTC.

The V and J genes are TRBV5-4 and TRBJ1-2; weak D call: TRBD1 (6 bases). This CDR3 comprises 13 residues. V was shortened by 4 bases and J by 1 base, with 8 bases between the two germline ends. Germline V CDR1 and CDR2: SGHNT, YYREEE (reference sequence). The CDR3 spells CASSPGHNYGYTF. The CDR3 DNA reads TGTGCCAGCAGCCCGGGACATAACTATGGCTACACCTTC. Full variable domain (missing parts from reference TRBV5-4 and TRBJ1-2): ETGVTQSPTHLIKTRGQQVTLRCSSQSGHNTVSWYQQALGQGPQFIFQYYREEENGRGNFPPRFSGLQFPNYSSELNVNALELDDSALYLCASSPGHNYGYTFGSGTRLTVV.

The rearrangement uses TRBV3-1 (or the pseudogene TRBV3-2) and TRBJ2-1; the match to TRBD2 covers 8 bases. Trimming took 0 bases from V and 0 from J; bases not matched to a gene: 7. CDR1 and CDR2 (germline): LGHDT, YNNKEL (reference sequence). The CDR3 is 18 residues long. CDR3 DNA sequence: TGTGCCAGCAGCCAAGATCTTTGGGGACTAGGCTCCTACAATGAGCAGTTCTTC. This gives the protein CASSQDLWGLGSYNEQFF.

This chain connects TRBV2 to TRBJ2-7; D call uncertain. This CDR3 has 14 amino acids. Per the germline V gene, CDR1 is SNHLY and CDR2 is FYNNEI. V lost 6 bases to trimming and J lost 4 bases, with 16 bases between them. CDR3 protein: CASSFEVLSYEQYF. The DNA of the CDR3 is TGTGCCAGCAGCTTCGAGGTTCTATCTTACGAGCAGTACTTC.

The chain is built from TRBV19 and TRBJ1-2; weak D call: TRBD1 (6 bases). The CDR3 has 11 amino acids. V was shortened by 4 bases and J by 8 bases, with 8 bases between the two germline ends. The germline gives CDR1 LNHDA, CDR2 SQIVND (reference sequence). CDR3 DNA sequence: TGTGCCAGTAGTACCCAGGGGGGCTACACCTTC. This translates into CASSTQGGYTF.